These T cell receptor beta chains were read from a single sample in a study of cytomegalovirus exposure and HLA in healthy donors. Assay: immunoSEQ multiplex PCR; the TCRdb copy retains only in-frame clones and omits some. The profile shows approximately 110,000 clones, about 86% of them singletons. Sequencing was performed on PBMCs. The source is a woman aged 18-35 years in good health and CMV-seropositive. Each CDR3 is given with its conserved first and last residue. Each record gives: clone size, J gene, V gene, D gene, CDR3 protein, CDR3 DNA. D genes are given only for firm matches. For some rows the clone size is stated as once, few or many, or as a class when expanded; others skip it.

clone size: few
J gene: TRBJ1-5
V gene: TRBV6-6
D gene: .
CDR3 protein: CASRTGFSNQPQHF
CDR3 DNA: TGTGCCAGCAGAACAGGGTTCAGCAATCAGCCCCAGCATTTT

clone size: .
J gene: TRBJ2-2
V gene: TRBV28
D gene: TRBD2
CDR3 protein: CASSLFPGLAGGDAGELFF
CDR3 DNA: TGTGCCAGCAGTTTATTCCCAGGACTAGCGGGAGGGGACGCCGGGGAGCTGTTTTTT

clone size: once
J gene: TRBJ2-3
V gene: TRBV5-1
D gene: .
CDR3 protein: CASSLDGARTDTQYF
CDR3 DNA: TGCGCCAGCAGCTTGGATGGGGCGCGGACAGATACGCAGTATTTT

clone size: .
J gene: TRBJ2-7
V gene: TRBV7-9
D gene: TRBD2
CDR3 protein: CASSLGTSVRAYEQYF
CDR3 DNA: TGTGCCAGCAGCTTAGGGACTAGCGTTCGGGCATACGAGCAGTACTTC

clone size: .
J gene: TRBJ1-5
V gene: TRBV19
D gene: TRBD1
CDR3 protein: CASSQGEGQPQHF
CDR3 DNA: TGTGCCAGTTCACAGGGGGAGGGTCAGCCCCAGCATTTT

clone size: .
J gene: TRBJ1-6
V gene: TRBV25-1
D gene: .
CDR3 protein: CASRREISYNSPLHF
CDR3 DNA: TGTGCCAGCAGGCGGGAGATCTCCTATAATTCACCCCTCCACTTT

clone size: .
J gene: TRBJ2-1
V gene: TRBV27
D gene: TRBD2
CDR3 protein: CASSLYGGSSYNEQFF
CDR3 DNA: TGTGCCAGCAGTTTATACGGGGGGTCCTCCTACAATGAGCAGTTCTTC

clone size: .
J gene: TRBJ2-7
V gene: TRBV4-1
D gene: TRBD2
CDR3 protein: CASSQAWTSGGTFYEQYF
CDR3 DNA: TGCGCCAGCAGCCAGGCTTGGACTAGCGGGGGGACCTTCTACGAGCAGTACTTC

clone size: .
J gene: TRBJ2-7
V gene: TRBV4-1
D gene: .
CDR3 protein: CASSQDPGGEQYF
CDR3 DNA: TGCGCCAGCAGCCAAGACCCCGGGGGCGAGCAGTACTTC

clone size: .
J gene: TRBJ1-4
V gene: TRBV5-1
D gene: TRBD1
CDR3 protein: CASSLGDRGGEKLFF
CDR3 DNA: TGCGCCAGCAGCTTGGGGGACAGGGGAGGTGAAAAACTGTTTTTT

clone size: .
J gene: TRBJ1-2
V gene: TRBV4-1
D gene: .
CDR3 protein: CASSPGTSGYTF
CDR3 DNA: TGCGCCAGCAGCCCCGGGACATCAGGCTACACCTTC

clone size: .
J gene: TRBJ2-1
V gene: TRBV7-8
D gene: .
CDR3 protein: CASSLGPGSDEQFF
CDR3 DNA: TGTGCCAGCAGCTTAGGGCCGGGTTCGGATGAGCAGTTCTTC

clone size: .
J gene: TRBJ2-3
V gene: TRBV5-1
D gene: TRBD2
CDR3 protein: CASSQVLAGSGADTQYF
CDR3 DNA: TGCGCCAGCAGCCAGGTTCTAGCGGGATCGGGAGCAGATACGCAGTATTTT

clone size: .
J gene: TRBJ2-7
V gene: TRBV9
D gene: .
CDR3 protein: CASSAPDRYYEQYF
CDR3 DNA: TGTGCCAGCAGCGCCCCGGACAGATACTACGAGCAGTACTTC

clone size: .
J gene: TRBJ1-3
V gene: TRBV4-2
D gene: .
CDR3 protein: CASSQDDTGHSGNTIYF
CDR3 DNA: TGTGCCAGCAGCCAAGACGATACAGGGCACTCTGGAAACACCATATATTTT

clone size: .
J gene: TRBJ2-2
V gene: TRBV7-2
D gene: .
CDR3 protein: CASSWTGDGELFF
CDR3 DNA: TGTGCCAGCAGCTGGACGGGAGACGGGGAGCTGTTTTTT

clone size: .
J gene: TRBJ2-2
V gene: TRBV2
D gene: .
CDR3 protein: CASSASDSNTGELFF
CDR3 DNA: TGTGCCAGCAGTGCCTCTGACTCGAACACCGGGGAGCTGTTTTTT

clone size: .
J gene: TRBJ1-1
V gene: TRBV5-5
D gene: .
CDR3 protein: CASRPDRNTEAFF
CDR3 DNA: TGTGCCAGCAGACCCGACAGGAACACTGAAGCTTTCTTT

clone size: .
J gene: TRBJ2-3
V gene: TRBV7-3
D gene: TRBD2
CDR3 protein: CASSLLAGYTDTQYF
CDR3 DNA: TGTGCCAGCAGCTTGCTAGCGGGGTACACAGATACGCAGTATTTT

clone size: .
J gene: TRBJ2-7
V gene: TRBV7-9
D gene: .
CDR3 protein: CASSPAYEQYF
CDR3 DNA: TGTGCCAGCAGCCCGGCCTACGAGCAGTACTTC

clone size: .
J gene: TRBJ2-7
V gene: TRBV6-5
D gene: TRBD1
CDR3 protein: CASSDPGQGNEQYF
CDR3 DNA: TGTGCCAGCAGTGACCCTGGACAGGGGAACGAGCAGTACTTC

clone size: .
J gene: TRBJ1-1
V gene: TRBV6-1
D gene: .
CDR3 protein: CASTGAENTEAFF
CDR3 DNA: TGTGCCAGCACTGGGGCCGAGAACACTGAAGCTTTCTTT

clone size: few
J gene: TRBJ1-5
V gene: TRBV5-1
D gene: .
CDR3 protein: CASSPDSSNQPQHF
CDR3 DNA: TGCGCCAGCAGCCCGGACAGTTCCAATCAGCCCCAGCATTTT

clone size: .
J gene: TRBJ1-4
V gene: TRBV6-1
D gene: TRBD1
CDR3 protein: CASSLTGVNEKLFF
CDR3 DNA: TGTGCCAGCAGCTTGACAGGGGTTAATGAAAAACTGTTTTTT

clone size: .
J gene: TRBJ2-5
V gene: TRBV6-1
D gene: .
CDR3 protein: CASSMTPSLETQYF
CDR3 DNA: TGTGCCAGCAGTATGACTCCCAGCCTAGAGACCCAGTACTTC

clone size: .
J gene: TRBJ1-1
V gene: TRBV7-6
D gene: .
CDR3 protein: CASSLDELANTEAFF
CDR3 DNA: TGTGCCAGCAGCTTAGACGAATTAGCGAACACTGAAGCTTTCTTT

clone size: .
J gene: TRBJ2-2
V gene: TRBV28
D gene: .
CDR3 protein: CASTREGWTGELFF
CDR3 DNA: TGTGCCAGCACCCGGGAAGGCTGGACCGGGGAGCTGTTTTTT

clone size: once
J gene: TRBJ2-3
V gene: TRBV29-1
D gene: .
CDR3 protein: CSVEGGTDTQYF
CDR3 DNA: TGCAGCGTTGAGGGGGGAACAGATACGCAGTATTTT

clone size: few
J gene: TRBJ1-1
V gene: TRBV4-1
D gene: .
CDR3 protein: CASSQEGRGSTEAFF
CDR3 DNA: TGCGCCAGCAGCCAAGAAGGCAGGGGTAGCACTGAAGCTTTCTTT

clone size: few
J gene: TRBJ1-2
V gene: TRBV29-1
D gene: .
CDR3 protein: CSVPGYTF
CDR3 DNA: TGCAGCGTTCCAGGCTACACCTTC

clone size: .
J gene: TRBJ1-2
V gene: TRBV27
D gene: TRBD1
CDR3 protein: CASSPRTGWSRDYGYTF
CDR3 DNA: TGTGCCAGCAGTCCCCGGACAGGGTGGTCGCGGGACTATGGCTACACCTTC

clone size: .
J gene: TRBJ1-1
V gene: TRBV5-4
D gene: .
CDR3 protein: CASSLAGLGTEAFF
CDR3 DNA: TGTGCCAGCAGCTTGGCGGGGTTGGGCACTGAAGCTTTCTTT

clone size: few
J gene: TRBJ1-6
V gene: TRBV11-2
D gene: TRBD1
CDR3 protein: CASSLAGQENSPLHF
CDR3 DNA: TGTGCCAGCAGCCTAGCGGGACAGGAGAATTCACCCCTCCACTTT

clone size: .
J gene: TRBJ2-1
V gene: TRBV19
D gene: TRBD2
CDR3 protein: CASSLRRTSGKNEQFF
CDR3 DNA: TGTGCCAGTAGTCTTAGAAGGACTAGCGGGAAGAATGAGCAGTTCTTC

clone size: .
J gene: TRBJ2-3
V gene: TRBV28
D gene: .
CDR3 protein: CATRASGSTDTQYF
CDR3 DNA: TGTGCCACCCGCGCAAGCGGGAGCACAGATACGCAGTATTTT

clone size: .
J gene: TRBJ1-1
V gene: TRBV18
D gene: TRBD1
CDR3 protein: CASSLGQGDMNTEAFF
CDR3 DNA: TGTGCCAGCTCACTTGGACAGGGGGACATGAACACTGAAGCTTTCTTT

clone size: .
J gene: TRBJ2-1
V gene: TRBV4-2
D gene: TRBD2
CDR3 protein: CASSQGEGKDEQFF
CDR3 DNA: TGTGCCAGCAGCCAAGGGGAGGGAAAGGACGAGCAGTTCTTC

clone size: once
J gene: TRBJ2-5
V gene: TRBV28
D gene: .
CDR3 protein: CASSETGTQGGTQYF
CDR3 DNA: TGTGCCAGCAGTGAGACCGGGACTCAAGGAGGGACCCAGTACTTC

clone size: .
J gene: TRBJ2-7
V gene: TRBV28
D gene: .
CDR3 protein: CASSPADSYEQYF
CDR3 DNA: TGTGCCAGCAGCCCCGCGGATTCCTACGAGCAGTACTTC

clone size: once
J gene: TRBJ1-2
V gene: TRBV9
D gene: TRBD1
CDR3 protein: CASSVVVPFATGSSRYGYTF
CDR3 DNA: TGTGCCAGCAGCGTAGTAGTCCCCTTTGCGACAGGGAGTAGTAGGTATGGCTACACCTTC

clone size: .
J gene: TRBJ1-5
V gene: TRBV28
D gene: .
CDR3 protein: CASSTGEWSNQPQHF
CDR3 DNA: TGTGCCAGCAGTACCGGGGAGTGGAGCAATCAGCCCCAGCATTTT

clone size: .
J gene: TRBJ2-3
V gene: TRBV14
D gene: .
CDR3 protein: CASSQGLGRTDTQYF
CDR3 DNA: TGTGCCAGCAGCCAAGGATTGGGGCGCACAGATACGCAGTATTTT

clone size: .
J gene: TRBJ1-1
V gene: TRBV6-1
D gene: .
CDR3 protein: CASSDRESTEAFF
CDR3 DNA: TGTGCCAGCAGTGACAGGGAAAGCACTGAAGCTTTCTTT

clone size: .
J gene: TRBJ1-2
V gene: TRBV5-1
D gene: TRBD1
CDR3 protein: CASSLTGGGYTF
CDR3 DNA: TGCGCCAGCAGCTTGACAGGGGGCGGCTACACCTTC